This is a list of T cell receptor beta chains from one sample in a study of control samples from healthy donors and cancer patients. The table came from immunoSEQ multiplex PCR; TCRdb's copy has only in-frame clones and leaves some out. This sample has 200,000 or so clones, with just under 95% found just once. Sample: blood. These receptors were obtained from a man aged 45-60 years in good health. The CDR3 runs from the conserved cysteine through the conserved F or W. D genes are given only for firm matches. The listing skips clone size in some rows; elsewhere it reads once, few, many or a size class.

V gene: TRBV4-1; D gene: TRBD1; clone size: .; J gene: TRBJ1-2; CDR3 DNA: TGCGCCAGCAGCCAGTCGGACGGTCAGGGGGCGGGAGATGGCTACACCTTC; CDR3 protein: CASSQSDGQGAGDGYTF
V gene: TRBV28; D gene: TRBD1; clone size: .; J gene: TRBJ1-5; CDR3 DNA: TGTGCCAGCACCTCGGGACAGCTCAATCAGCCCCAGCATTTT; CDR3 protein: CASTSGQLNQPQHF
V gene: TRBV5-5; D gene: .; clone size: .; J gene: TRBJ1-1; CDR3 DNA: TGTGCCAGCAGCTTGGGCAGATTGAACACTGAAGCTTTCTTT; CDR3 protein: CASSLGRLNTEAFF
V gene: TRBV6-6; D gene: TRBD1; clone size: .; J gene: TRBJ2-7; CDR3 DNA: TGTGCCAGCCGACAGGGCGAGACCTACGAGCAGTACTTC; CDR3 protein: CASRQGETYEQYF
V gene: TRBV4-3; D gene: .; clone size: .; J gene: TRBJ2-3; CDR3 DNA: TGCGCCAGCAGCTTTTCCCCCACAGATACGCAGTATTTT; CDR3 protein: CASSFSPTDTQYF
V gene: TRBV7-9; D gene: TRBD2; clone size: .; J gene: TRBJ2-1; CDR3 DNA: TGTGCCACCGGGACTAGCGGGGATGAGCAGTTCTTC; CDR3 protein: CATGTSGDEQFF
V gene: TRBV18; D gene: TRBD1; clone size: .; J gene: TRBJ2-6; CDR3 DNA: TGTGCCAGCTCACCCCTAGGACAGGGCGCTGGGGCCAACGTCCTGACTTTC; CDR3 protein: CASSPLGQGAGANVLTF
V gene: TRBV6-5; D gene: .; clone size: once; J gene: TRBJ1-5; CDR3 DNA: TGTGCCAGTCGAGAAGGGAGTGGTGGCAATCAGCCCCAGCATTTT; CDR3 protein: CASREGSGGNQPQHF
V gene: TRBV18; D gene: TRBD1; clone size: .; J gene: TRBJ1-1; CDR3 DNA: TGTGCCAGCTCACCAGGGGAGGGGGCGGTGAACACTGAAGCTTTCTTT; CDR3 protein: CASSPGEGAVNTEAFF
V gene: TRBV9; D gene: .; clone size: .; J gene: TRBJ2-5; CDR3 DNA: TGTGCCAGCAGCGTAGGTCCTCATGGAGGGACCCAGTACTTC; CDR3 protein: CASSVGPHGGTQYF
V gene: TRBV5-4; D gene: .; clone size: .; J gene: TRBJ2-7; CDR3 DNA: TGTGCCAGCAGCACCCAAGGGGGTTTTACCTACGAGCAGTACTTC; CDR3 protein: CASSTQGGFTYEQYF
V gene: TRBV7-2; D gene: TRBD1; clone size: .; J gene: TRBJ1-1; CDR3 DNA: TGTGCCAGCAGTATCGAGGGGGCGGGAAGCACTGAAGCTTTCTTT; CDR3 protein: CASSIEGAGSTEAFF
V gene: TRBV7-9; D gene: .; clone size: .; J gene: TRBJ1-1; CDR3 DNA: TGTGCCAGCAGGAAAGGGATCGGCGGGGGGAACACTGAAGCTTTCTTT; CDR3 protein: CASRKGIGGGNTEAFF
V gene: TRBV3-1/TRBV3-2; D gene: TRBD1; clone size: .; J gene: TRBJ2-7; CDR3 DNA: TGTGCCAGCAGCCGGACACAGGGGCCCGTCTCCTACGAGCAGTACTTC; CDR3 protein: CASSRTQGPVSYEQYF
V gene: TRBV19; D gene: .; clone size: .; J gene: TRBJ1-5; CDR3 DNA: TGTGCCAGTAGTCAGGCTGGACGCGAGAATTGGTGGGTCCAGCCCCAGCATTTT; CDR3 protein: CASSQAGRENWWVQPQHF
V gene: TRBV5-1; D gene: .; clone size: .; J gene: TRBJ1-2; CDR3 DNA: TGCGCCAGCAGCCCCCAGACGGGACTGATAAATGGCTACACCTTC; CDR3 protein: CASSPQTGLINGYTF
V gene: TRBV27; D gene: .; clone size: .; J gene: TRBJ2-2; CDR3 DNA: TGTGCCAGCAGTTTGGGGGGGTGGGGGGCGCAGACCGGGGAGCTGTTTTTT; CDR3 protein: CASSLGGWGAQTGELFF
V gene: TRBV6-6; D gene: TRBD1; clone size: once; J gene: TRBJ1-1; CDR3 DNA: TGTGCCAGCGTCCGGGACAGGGGGAACACTGAAGCTTTCTTT; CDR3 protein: CASVRDRGNTEAFF
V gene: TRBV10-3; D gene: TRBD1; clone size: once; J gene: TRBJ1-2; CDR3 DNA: TGTGCCATCAGTGAGACAGGGGCCGACTATGGCTACACCTTC; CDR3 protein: CAISETGADYGYTF
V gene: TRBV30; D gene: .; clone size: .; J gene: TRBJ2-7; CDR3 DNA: TGTGCCTGGAGTGTTTATAGTTTTTATTCGGGGACCCCGTACTTC; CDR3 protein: CAWSVYSFYSGTPYF
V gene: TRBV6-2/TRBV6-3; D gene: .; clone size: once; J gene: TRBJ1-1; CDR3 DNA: TGTGCCAGCAGTTATACGGGTAACTCTGAAGCTTTCTTT; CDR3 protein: CASSYTGNSEAFF
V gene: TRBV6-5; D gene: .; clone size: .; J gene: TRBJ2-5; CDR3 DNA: TGTGCCAGCAGTTCCAGGGTTCAAGAGACCCAGTACTTC; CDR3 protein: CASSSRVQETQYF
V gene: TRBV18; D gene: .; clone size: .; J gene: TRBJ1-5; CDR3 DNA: TGTGCCAGCTCACCACCGTCACAATGGCCCCAGCATTTT; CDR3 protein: CASSPPSQWPQHF
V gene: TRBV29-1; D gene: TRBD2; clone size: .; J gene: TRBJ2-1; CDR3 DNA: TGCAGCGTTGTTTTTGGGACTAGCGGGGAGCAGTTCTTC; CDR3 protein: CSVVFGTSGEQFF
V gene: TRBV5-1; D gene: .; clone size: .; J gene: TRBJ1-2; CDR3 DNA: TGCGCCAGCAGCTTGGGTCTTCCAAGGTTTCTGAAATCCCTTAACTATGGCTACACCTTC; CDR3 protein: CASSLGLPRFLKSLNYGYTF
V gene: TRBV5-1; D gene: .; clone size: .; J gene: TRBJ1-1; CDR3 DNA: TGCGCCAGCAGCTTAATCTCCGGGACTAAGGCTGAAGCTTTCTTT; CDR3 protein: CASSLISGTKAEAFF
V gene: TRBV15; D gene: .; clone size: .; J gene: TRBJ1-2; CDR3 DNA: TGTGCCACCAGCAGAGATCCCACAGATTATGGCTACACCTTC; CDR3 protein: CATSRDPTDYGYTF
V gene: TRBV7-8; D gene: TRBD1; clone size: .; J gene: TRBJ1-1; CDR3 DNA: TGTGCCAGCAGCCAGGACAGGGACACTGAAGCTTTCTTT; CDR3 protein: CASSQDRDTEAFF
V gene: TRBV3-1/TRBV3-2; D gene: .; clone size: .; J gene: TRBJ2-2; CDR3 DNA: TGTGCCAGCAGCCAAGGCCGAAACACCGGGGAGCTGTTTTTT; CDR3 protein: CASSQGRNTGELFF
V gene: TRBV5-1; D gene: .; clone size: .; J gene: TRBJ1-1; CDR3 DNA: TGCGCCAGCAGCTTGGGGCTGGCGGAGGGGAACACTGAAGCTTTCTTT; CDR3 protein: CASSLGLAEGNTEAFF
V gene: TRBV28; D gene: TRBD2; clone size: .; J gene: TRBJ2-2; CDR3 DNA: TGTGCCAGCAGCCCCCCGGGGGGGTGGGCCGGGGAGCTGTTTTTT; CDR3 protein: CASSPPGGWAGELFF
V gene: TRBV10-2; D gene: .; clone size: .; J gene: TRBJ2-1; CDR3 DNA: TGCGCCACCGGCCGGGGTACCTACAATGAGCAGTTCTTC; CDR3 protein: CATGRGTYNEQFF
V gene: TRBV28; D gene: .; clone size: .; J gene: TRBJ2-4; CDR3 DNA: TGTGCCAGCAGAGGATTAAACATTCAGTACTTC; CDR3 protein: CASRGLNIQYF
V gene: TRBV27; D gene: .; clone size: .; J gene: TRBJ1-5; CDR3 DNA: TGTGCCAGCAGTTTATTCGGTAGCAATCAGCCCCAGCATTTT; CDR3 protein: CASSLFGSNQPQHF
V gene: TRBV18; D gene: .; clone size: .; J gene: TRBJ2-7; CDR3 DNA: TGTGCCAGCTCGCCCTTCTCTTTGACAGGTACCTACGAGCAGTACTTC; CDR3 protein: CASSPFSLTGTYEQYF
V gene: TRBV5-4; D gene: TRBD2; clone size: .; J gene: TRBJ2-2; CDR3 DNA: TGTGCCAGCAGCTTGGGACTAGCGGGGAACACCGGGGAGCTGTTTTTT; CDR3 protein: CASSLGLAGNTGELFF
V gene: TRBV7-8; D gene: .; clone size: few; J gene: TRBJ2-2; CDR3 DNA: TGTGCCACTCAACCCTCCGGGACCAAAGACACCGGGGAGCTGTTTTTT; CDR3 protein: CATQPSGTKDTGELFF